This TCR beta chain was identified in a study of T cell clonality in common variable immunodeficiency (dated by TCRdb to about 2015). This clone was picked up a small number of times. The antigen this receptor binds is unknown. The read comes to an end 3 residues before the CDR3 does, leaving the germline J gene to fill in the end. Beyond this particular receptor, the publication reports: TCRbeta clonality was higher in CVID subjects than in healthy controls (t-test p = 0.018), and the increase was most characteristic of about a third of subjects. CVID TCRbeta sequences reportedly showed fewer deletions and N-nucleotide insertions and lacked highly modified clones with 13 or more V deletions. Fewer TCRbeta clones were shared among CVID subjects than among healthy controls (p < 0.0001). Differences among patients in the CVID cohort limited the correlations between repertoire features and clinical complications. According to the authors, figuring out what caused the increased clonality in CVID would require sequencing the repertoires of T cell subpopulations. Even though DNA input was the same, control samples had an average of about 80,000 unique sequences each, compared with approximately 30,000 in CVID samples.

V is cut back by 4 bases and J by 1 base, with 8 bases in the junction unmatched. Taken from cysteine to phenylalanine, the CDR3 has 16 residues. The DNA covers only part of the CDR3, 39 bases in frame from base 1. From the germline V gene (reference sequence), CDR1 is PRHDT and CDR2 is FYEKMQ. Equivalent amounts of genomic DNA from CVID and control samples were used as sequencing input. For every sample, a 60 bp segment covering the rearranged TCRbeta CDR3 region was amplified and then sequenced. The immunoSEQ assay, a bias-corrected multiplex PCR combined with high-throughput sequencing, was used for TCRbeta amplification. The paper's processing steps were these. Every unique nucleotide sequence was considered a clone and was annotated with V, D and J genes, copy number and frequency. Sequences were labeled productive if in frame, and non-productive if out of frame or containing stop codons. As previously described, clonality was computed from Shannon's entropy. Mean CDR3 Kyte-Doolittle hydropathy was derived from the predicted amino acid sequences of productive clones. Using the R hclust function, scaled V gene usage was clustered hierarchically with Manhattan distance and complete linkage. Clone sharing by CDR3 amino acid sequence was assessed by resampling 12 repertoires per group over 100 rounds. Repertoires were searched for fewer than 85 published EBV-specific and some 240 published CMV-specific TCRbeta sequences. A couple of CVID samples that yielded fewer than 10,000 sequences were excluded from the analysis, so 42 CVID repertoires were retained. The clones in this table, taken by TCRdb from immuneACCESS, are in-frame only. Not every clone is retained; where verified, under half of the shortfall comes from an unresolved V gene, and the cause of the rest is unknown. V and J calls and clone size follow that table, whereas D and trimming were derived from the DNA. For this sample the table reports around 42,000 clones, with no clone seen just once. The ten largest clones take up 2.5% to 3% of the sample.

Both CVID patients and healthy controls were predominantly of Caucasian heritage. From each donor, 5 to 8 ml of heparinized peripheral whole blood was collected. Genomic DNA from adults with common variable immune deficiency (CVID) and from healthy adult controls was used for sequencing of TCRbeta CDR3 repertoires. A total of some 22 healthy adult volunteers (roughly 12 female and some 10 male; age range about 20 to 70 years, mean age about 32) were included in the control group. To isolate peripheral blood mononuclear cells, diluted blood was subjected to density centrifugation over Hypaque 1077 or Ficoll-Paque. Genomic DNA was extracted from unsorted mononuclear cells by Qiagen column purification or by a centrifugation-based method.

Sequencing was done on a sample of peripheral blood mononuclear cells. The rearrangement combines TRBV13 with TRBJ2-7; 9 bases in between match TRBD1. The sequence came from a person between 18 and 75 years old in good health. The encoded CDR3 is CASSSRTGAQSYEQYF. The part of the CDR3 DNA that was read is TGTGCCAGCAGCTCGCGGACAGGGGCACAATCCTACGAG.